This T cell receptor beta chain was sequenced during a study of T cells in localized non-small cell lung cancer. General study findings and limits: Higher blood T cell density tracked longer overall survival. Among the top 100 tumor clones, a median approximately 62 appeared in adjacent lung. Because researchers sequenced only one region of the tumor, heterogeneity is still possible. Among the tissues sampled, uninvolved adjacent lung had the highest T cell clonality, above tumor.

This clone came up a few times. Its antigen is still unknown. Assay: immunoSEQ multiplex PCR; the TCRdb copy retains only in-frame clones and omits some. In the table there are 3,000 to 4,500 clones, under 30% of which are singletons. The V gene lost 10 bases and the J gene lost 4 bases, with 20 bases spanning the gap. Germline-derived CDR1 and CDR2 are MNHGY and SAAAGT. This CDR3 region has 14 residues. The sequenced sample was lung tumor tissue, obtained before any cancer treatment. The rearrangement uses TRBV6-8 and TRBJ2-7; D possibly corresponds to TRBD1 (7 bases). The receptor comes from a woman aged 40 to 75 with stage I lung adenocarcinoma. The CDR3 DNA is TGTGCCATCACCGACGGGGCAGGGGGGTACGAGCAGTACTTC. Translation gives CAITDGAGGYEQYF.